This TCR beta chain was captured by sequencing in a study of response to subunit inactivated influenza vaccine (dated by TCRdb to the late 2010s). Looking at the study overall: Deep quantitative T cell receptor repertoire profiling was used in the study to track responses to a trivalent subunit inactivated influenza vaccine. Study-wide findings and limitations: It was suggested by the authors that each seasonal influenza vaccination may recruit only a limited number of new T cells.

CDR1 and CDR2 were assigned from the germline V gene as SGHTA and FQGNSA. Deletion took 0 bases off V and 6 bases off J, with a span of 12 bases between the germline ends. The CDR3 covers 15 residues, taking in both the cysteine and the phenylalanine. Left in the record is the CDR3 DNA by itself, 45 bases read in frame from the first base. In this sample, this clonotype turned up a few times. It has no known antigen specificity. Per-base qualities were not stored, and no clone one base away is much larger. To prepare the library, RT-PCR was applied. TCRdb names Illumina HiSeq 2500 as the instrument used. TCRdb passed the public sequencing reads through fastp at Q25 and MiXCR, retaining productive beta sequences. Identical CDR3 proteins give one entry, which carries the most common genes and DNA. Here the sample has approximately 700,000 distinct CDR3 sequences; roughly 14% occur a single time. 11% of the sample is taken by the ten largest.

The sequence derives from a middle-aged man who received an inactivated influenza vaccine. Donor details come from another sample of the same person, matched by shared clones. The sequence is built from TRBV7-2 and TRBJ2-4; TRBD2 is perhaps the D gene, given 5 matching bases. Sequences were derived from PBMCs from blood, sampled about 12 days after vaccination. DNA sequence: TGTGCCAGCAGCTTAGCTCTAGCTCAGTCAAACATTCAGTACTTC. Translated, this gives CASSLALAQSNIQYF. Outside the CDR3, residues come from the reference TRBV7-2 and TRBJ2-4 proteins, so the full variable domain is: GAGVSQSPSNKVTEKGKDVELRCDPISGHTALYWYRQSLGQGLEFLIYFQGNSAPDKSGLPSDRFSAERTGGSVSTLTIQRTQQEDSAVYLCASSLALAQSNIQYFGAGTRLSVL.